This is a list of T cell receptor beta chains from one sample in a study of T cell responses to AZD1222 COVID-19 vaccine. The repertoire was sequenced with immunoSEQ multiplex PCR; TCRdb's copy has only in-frame clones and lacks some. The table has about 120,000 clones, 93% seen once. Sample: peripheral blood, taken 28 days after the second AZD1222 dose. The receptors stem from an adult who received the AZD1222 COVID-19 vaccine. Each CDR3 is given with its conserved first and last residue. D genes are given only for firm matches. Clone size is stated in some rows and not others, as once, few, many or a class when expanded.

D: .
length: 16
V: TRBV4-3
J: TRBJ1-4
size: .
CDR3: CASSQVTNPANEKLFF
DNA: TGCGCCAGCAGCCAAGTCACGAACCCTGCTAATGAAAAACTGTTTTTT

D: .
length: 15
V: TRBV19
J: TRBJ1-4
size: .
CDR3: CASRTARKPNEKLFF
DNA: TGTGCCAGCAGGACTGCCCGAAAACCGAATGAAAAACTGTTTTTT

D: TRBD1
length: 14
V: TRBV12-5
J: TRBJ1-2
size: .
CDR3: CASGPTGGSYGYTF
DNA: TGTGCTAGTGGTCCTACAGGGGGGTCCTATGGCTACACCTTC

D: TRBD1
length: 14
V: TRBV4-2
J: TRBJ1-2
size: once
CDR3: CASSHGQGNYGYTF
DNA: TGTGCCAGCAGCCACGGACAGGGGAACTATGGCTACACCTTC

D: TRBD2
length: 13
V: TRBV12-3/TRBV12-4
J: TRBJ2-5
size: .
CDR3: CASGGTRGETQYF
DNA: TGTGCCAGCGGAGGGACTAGAGGTGAGACCCAGTACTTC

D: .
length: 12
V: TRBV29-1
J: TRBJ2-5
size: .
CDR3: CSVGAPQETQYF
DNA: TGCAGCGTCGGGGCTCCCCAAGAGACCCAGTACTTC

D: .
length: 17
V: TRBV21-1
J: TRBJ2-3
size: .
CDR3: CASTVPPRQVRVDTQYF
DNA: TGTGCCAGCACCGTCCCCCCCAGGCAGGTGAGAGTCGATACGCAGTATTTT

D: .
length: 14
V: TRBV27
J: TRBJ1-1
size: .
CDR3: CASSPWHPNTEAFF
DNA: TGTGCCAGCAGTCCCTGGCACCCAAACACTGAAGCTTTCTTT

D: .
length: 15
V: TRBV28
J: TRBJ1-3
size: .
CDR3: CASISRARSGNTIYF
DNA: TGTGCCAGCATTTCGAGGGCGCGTAGTGGAAACACCATATATTTT

D: .
length: 14
V: TRBV7-9
J: TRBJ2-7
size: .
CDR3: CASSLGPPFAEQYF
DNA: TGTGCCAGCAGCTTAGGCCCACCCTTTGCGGAGCAGTACTTC

D: TRBD1
length: 19
V: TRBV9
J: TRBJ1-1
size: .
CDR3: CASSPWGARDRVRNAEAFF
DNA: TGTGCCAGCAGCCCCTGGGGGGCCCGGGACAGGGTGAGGAACGCTGAAGCTTTCTTT

D: .
length: 16
V: TRBV4-1
J: TRBJ2-6
size: .
CDR3: CASSQEPPSGANVLTF
DNA: TGCGCCAGCAGCCAAGAACCCCCCTCTGGGGCCAACGTCCTGACTTTC

D: .
length: 16
V: TRBV5-4
J: TRBJ2-7
size: .
CDR3: CASSQMGYGAFYEQYF
DNA: TGTGCCAGCAGCCAAATGGGCTACGGGGCATTCTACGAGCAGTACTTC

D: TRBD1
length: 14
V: TRBV4-3
J: TRBJ1-1
size: .
CDR3: CASSQGQGTTEAFF
DNA: TGCGCCAGCAGCCAGGGACAGGGTACGACTGAAGCTTTCTTT

D: TRBD1
length: 17
V: TRBV7-8
J: TRBJ2-5
size: .
CDR3: CASSLQMGQGAGETQYF
DNA: TGTGCCAGCAGCCTACAAATGGGACAGGGGGCAGGCGAGACCCAGTACTTC

D: TRBD1
length: 17
V: TRBV7-9
J: TRBJ1-6
size: .
CDR3: CASSTGTGGAYNSPLHF
DNA: TGCGCCAGCAGCACCGGGACAGGGGGCGCCTATAATTCACCCCTCCACTTT

D: .
length: 12
V: TRBV29-1
J: TRBJ2-1
size: .
CDR3: CSVGSHGNEQFF
DNA: TGCAGCGTTGGGAGCCACGGGAATGAGCAGTTCTTC

D: TRBD2
length: 14
V: TRBV19
J: TRBJ2-3
size: .
CDR3: CASGEIAGRDTQYF
DNA: TGTGCCAGTGGGGAGATAGCGGGAAGAGATACGCAGTATTTT

D: .
length: 15
V: TRBV2
J: TRBJ2-1
size: .
CDR3: CASSPRGLSYNEQFF
DNA: TGTGCCAGCAGTCCGCGGGGCCTCTCCTACAATGAGCAGTTCTTC

D: TRBD1
length: 17
V: TRBV4-3
J: TRBJ2-2
size: .
CDR3: CASSRNTGGFNTGELFF
DNA: TGCGCCAGCAGCCGGAATACAGGGGGATTTAACACCGGGGAGCTGTTTTTT

D: .
length: 11
V: TRBV7-9
J: TRBJ1-1
size: .
CDR3: CASSLRGRAFF
DNA: TGTGCCAGCAGCTTAAGAGGGAGAGCTTTCTTT

D: TRBD2
length: 18
V: TRBV5-1
J: TRBJ2-7
size: .
CDR3: CASSSIRSGRAQSYEQYF
DNA: TGCGCCAGCAGCTCGATTAGGAGCGGGAGGGCCCAGTCCTACGAGCAGTACTTC

D: TRBD2
length: 14
V: TRBV9
J: TRBJ2-7
size: .
CDR3: CASSVSGTRPEQYF
DNA: TGTGCCAGCAGCGTCTCCGGGACTAGGCCTGAGCAGTACTTC

D: TRBD1
length: 22
V: TRBV30
J: TRBJ1-3
size: .
CDR3: CAWGKGDGTNRGGLYSGNTIYF
DNA: TGTGCCTGGGGAAAGGGGGACGGAACGAACAGGGGAGGGTTGTATTCTGGAAACACCATATATTTT

D: .
length: 14
V: TRBV25-1
J: TRBJ1-2
size: .
CDR3: CASSEGPLNYGYTF
DNA: TGTGCCAGCAGTGAAGGACCTTTAAACTATGGCTACACCTTC

D: TRBD2
length: 15
V: TRBV18
J: TRBJ2-7
size: .
CDR3: CASSSPPGGLLEQYF
DNA: TGTGCCAGCTCCAGCCCCCCGGGAGGACTCCTCGAGCAGTACTTC

D: .
length: 19
V: TRBV7-9
J: TRBJ1-5
size: .
CDR3: CASSLYHPTGSLNNQPQHF
DNA: TGTGCCAGCAGCTTATATCACCCCACAGGGAGTCTTAATAATCAGCCCCAGCATTTT

D: .
length: 14
V: TRBV6-6
J: TRBJ2-5
size: once
CDR3: CASRLTGGQETQYF
DNA: TGTGCCAGCAGACTTACTGGAGGACAAGAGACCCAGTACTTC

D: TRBD1
length: 13
V: TRBV2
J: TRBJ2-3
size: once
CDR3: CASKGQGTDTQYF
DNA: TGTGCCAGCAAGGGACAGGGCACAGATACGCAGTATTTT

D: .
length: 14
V: TRBV7-9
J: TRBJ1-2
size: once
CDR3: CASSLDGLGYGYTF
DNA: TGTGCCAGCAGCTTAGACGGTCTAGGGTATGGCTACACCTTC

D: .
length: 14
V: TRBV20-1
J: TRBJ1-1
size: .
CDR3: CSASRGVMNTEAFF
DNA: TGCAGTGCTAGTCGGGGGGTCATGAACACTGAAGCTTTCTTT

D: .
length: 15
V: TRBV6-5
J: TRBJ2-2
size: .
CDR3: CASKNTGQNTGELFF
DNA: TGTGCCAGCAAAAATACGGGGCAGAACACCGGGGAGCTGTTTTTT

D: .
length: 13
V: TRBV11-3
J: TRBJ2-5
size: .
CDR3: CASSLNWRETQYF
DNA: TGTGCCAGCAGCTTAAACTGGCGAGAGACCCAGTACTTC

D: TRBD1
length: 17
V: TRBV7-2
J: TRBJ1-2
size: .
CDR3: CASSLAATTGLVNGYTF
DNA: TGTGCCAGCAGCTTAGCCGCCACGACAGGGCTTGTGAATGGCTACACCTTC

D: .
length: 14
V: TRBV6-2/TRBV6-3
J: TRBJ2-4
size: .
CDR3: CASSQNRHQNIQYF
DNA: TGTGCCAGCAGTCAAAATCGACACCAAAACATTCAGTACTTC

D: .
length: 14
V: TRBV27
J: TRBJ1-4
size: .
CDR3: CASSSRGVLEKLFF
DNA: TGTGCCAGCAGTTCTAGGGGTGTTCTTGAAAAACTGTTTTTT

D: .
length: 13
V: TRBV12-3/TRBV12-4
J: TRBJ1-5
size: .
CDR3: CASNKGSNQPQHF
DNA: TGTGCCAGCAACAAGGGTAGCAATCAGCCCCAGCATTTT

D: TRBD2
length: 15
V: TRBV7-7
J: TRBJ2-1
size: .
CDR3: CASSQELAGYNEQFF
DNA: TGTGCCAGCAGCCAGGAACTAGCGGGTTACAATGAGCAGTTCTTC

D: .
length: 12
V: TRBV9
J: TRBJ1-6
size: few
CDR3: CASSGYNSPLHF
DNA: TGTGCCAGCAGCGGGTATAATTCACCCCTCCACTTT

D: TRBD2
length: 16
V: TRBV7-2
J: TRBJ2-4
size: .
CDR3: CASSLDAGGPGNIQYF
DNA: TGTGCCAGCAGCTTAGATGCGGGGGGGCCGGGAAACATTCAGTACTTC

D: .
length: 14
V: TRBV5-1
J: TRBJ2-2
size: .
CDR3: CASSPRANTGELFF
DNA: TGCGCCAGCAGCCCCAGGGCGAACACCGGGGAGCTGTTTTTT

D: .
length: 15
V: TRBV19
J: TRBJ1-2
size: .
CDR3: CASSIDYRSNYGYTF
DNA: TGTGCCAGTAGTATAGACTACAGGTCTAACTATGGCTACACCTTC

D: TRBD1
length: 15
V: TRBV5-6
J: TRBJ2-7
size: .
CDR3: CASKGIRDREYEQYF
DNA: TGTGCCAGCAAGGGGATCCGGGACAGGGAGTACGAGCAGTACTTC

D: .
length: 13
V: TRBV2
J: TRBJ1-5
size: .
CDR3: CASRGMTNQPQHF
DNA: TGTGCCAGCAGAGGCATGACTAATCAGCCCCAGCATTTT

D: .
length: 13
V: TRBV2
J: TRBJ1-2
size: few
CDR3: CASSLEGRGGYTF
DNA: TGTGCCAGCAGTCTGGAAGGGAGGGGTGGCTACACCTTC

D: TRBD2
length: 14
V: TRBV2
J: TRBJ2-3
size: .
CDR3: CASASGGNTDTQYF
DNA: TGTGCCAGCGCTAGCGGGGGAAACACAGATACGCAGTATTTT

D: .
length: 13
V: TRBV29-1
J: TRBJ1-2
size: .
CDR3: CSVVQHNNYGYTF
DNA: TGCAGCGTTGTACAGCATAATAACTATGGCTACACCTTC

D: .
length: 11
V: TRBV30
J: TRBJ2-1
size: .
CDR3: CAWSVLDEQFF
DNA: TGTGCCTGGAGTGTATTGGATGAGCAGTTCTTC

D: .
length: 14
V: TRBV2
J: TRBJ2-7
size: .
CDR3: CASRGRHLSDEQYF
DNA: TGTGCCAGCAGGGGACGGCACTTATCCGACGAGCAGTACTTC

D: .
length: 14
V: TRBV5-6
J: TRBJ2-5
size: once
CDR3: CASSFSPLQETQYF
DNA: TGTGCCAGCAGCTTCTCGCCTTTACAAGAGACCCAGTACTTC

D: TRBD2
length: 14
V: TRBV10-3
J: TRBJ2-1
size: .
CDR3: CATLAGWNYNEQFF
DNA: TGTGCCACCTTAGCGGGATGGAACTACAATGAGCAGTTCTTC

D: TRBD1
length: 15
V: TRBV11-3
J: TRBJ2-7
size: .
CDR3: CASSRTGTGPYEQYF
DNA: TGTGCCAGCAGCCGCACCGGGACAGGTCCTTACGAGCAGTACTTC